The sequence of this T cell receptor (beta chain) was determined in a study of human T cells and chemical hapten exposure. Study-wide context: Small volume differences among pooled libraries mainly caused per-sample TCR yield variation. Findings of the study overall: Among TCRs, those above 1 in 1000 frequency were unaffected by DPC sensitization.

Total RNA extraction was carried out from unfractionated whole blood. Individual cDNA molecules each carried unique molecular identifiers attached by the library. Per the original data handling: Individual samples carried between roughly 23,224 and 690,600 TCRs, with 95,638 as the median. TCRdb processed the 5' RACE reads anew with MiXCR; each CDR3 protein has one entry. The V and J calls reflect TCRdb's pipeline rather than the authors' work. In the table there are about 80,000 distinct CDR3 sequences, 15% of which are singletons. This clonotype was recorded at least ten times. The antigen remains undetermined. The V gene end was trimmed by 7 bases and the J gene end by 3 bases; junction bases not matched to a gene: 11. The CDR3 has 16 amino acids. Germline loops: CDR1 ENHRY, CDR2 SYGVKD.

J is TRBJ2-3 and V is TRBV10-3, with 9 bases that match TRBD1. This clonotype was sampled from a female donor in good health. The CDR3 region is CAIKPGQGTRTDTQYF. Written as DNA, the CDR3 is TGTGCCATCAAGCCGGGACAGGGTACAAGAACAGATACGCAGTATTTT.